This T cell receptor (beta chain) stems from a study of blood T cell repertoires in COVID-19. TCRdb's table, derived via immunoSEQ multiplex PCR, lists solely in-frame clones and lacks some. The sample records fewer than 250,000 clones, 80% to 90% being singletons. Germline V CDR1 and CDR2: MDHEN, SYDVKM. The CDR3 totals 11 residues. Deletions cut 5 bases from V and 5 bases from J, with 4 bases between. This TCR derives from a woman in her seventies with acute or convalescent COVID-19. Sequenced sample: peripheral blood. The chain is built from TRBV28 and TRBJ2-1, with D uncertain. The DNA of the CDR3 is TGTGCCAGCAGTACACACAATGAGCAGTTCTTC. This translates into CASSTHNEQFF.